This T cell receptor beta chain came from a study of cytomegalovirus exposure and HLA in healthy donors. Vbeta (60) and Jbeta (13) primers were used in the PCR. Here immunoSEQ multiplex PCR was the method, and the copy in TCRdb shows in-frame clones only, minus some. Among tens of thousands of clones listed, under 90% were seen once. This CDR3 has 14 amino acids. The sample comprised PBMCs. The TCR comes from a man aged 45-65 years in good health and CMV-seropositive. V is TRBV12-2 and J is TRBJ1-2; the DNA was not compared with TRBD1, the D call given in the table. TRBV12-2 is shown as a pseudogene. CDR3 loop: CASRTRDRFYGYTF. The CDR3 DNA sequence: TGTGCAAGTCGCACCCGTGACAGGTTCTATGGCTACACCTTC.